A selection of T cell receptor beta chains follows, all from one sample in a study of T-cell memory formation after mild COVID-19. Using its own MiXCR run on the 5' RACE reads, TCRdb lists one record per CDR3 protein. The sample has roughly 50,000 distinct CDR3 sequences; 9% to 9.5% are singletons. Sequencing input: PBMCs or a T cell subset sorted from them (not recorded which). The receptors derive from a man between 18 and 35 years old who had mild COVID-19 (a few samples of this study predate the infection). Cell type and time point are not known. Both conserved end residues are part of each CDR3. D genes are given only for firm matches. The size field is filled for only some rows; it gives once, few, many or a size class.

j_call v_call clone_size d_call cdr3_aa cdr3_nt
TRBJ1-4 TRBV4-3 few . CASSQDTGFRHEKLFF TGCGCCAGCAGCCAAGACACAGGTTTTCGGCATGAAAAACTGTTTTTT
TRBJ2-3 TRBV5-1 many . CASSLKGSHSTDTQYF TGCGCCAGCAGCTTGAAAGGGTCCCATAGCACAGATACGCAGTATTTT
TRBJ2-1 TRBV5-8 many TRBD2 CASTNRGGYEQFF TGTGCCAGCACCAATCGCGGGGGTTATGAGCAGTTCTTC
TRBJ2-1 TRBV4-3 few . CASSQGSARGNEQFF TGCGCCAGCAGCCAAGGGTCTGCCAGGGGCAATGAGCAGTTCTTC
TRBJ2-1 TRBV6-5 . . CASSSHAGQKNEQFF TGTGCCAGCAGTTCCCACGCGGGACAGAAGAATGAGCAGTTCTTC
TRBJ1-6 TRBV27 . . CASSSFQGKGSPLHF TGTGCCAGCAGTTCCTTTCAGGGGAAAGGGTCACCCCTCCACTTT
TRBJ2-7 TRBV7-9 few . CASSFEGREQYF TGTGCCAGCAGCTTTGAGGGGCGCGAGCAGTACTTC
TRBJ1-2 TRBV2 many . CASSLSGVPYGYTF TGTGCCAGCAGCTTATCGGGAGTTCCCTATGGCTACACCTTC
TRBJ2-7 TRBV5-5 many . CASSSGLEAYEQYF TGTGCCAGCAGCTCGGGCTTAGAGGCCTACGAGCAGTACTTC
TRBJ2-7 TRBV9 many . CASSVTRVSYEQYF TGTGCCAGCAGCGTCACGAGAGTCTCCTACGAGCAGTACTTC
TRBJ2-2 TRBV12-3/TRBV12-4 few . CASRIHAGTGELFF TGTGCCAGCAGGATACATGCGGGCACCGGGGAGCTGTTTTTT
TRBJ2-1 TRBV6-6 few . CASSALGYDEQFF TGTGCCAGCAGTGCGCTAGGTTATGATGAGCAGTTCTTC
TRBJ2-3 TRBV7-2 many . CASSLTMSTDTQYF TGTGCCAGCAGCCTGACCATGAGCACAGATACGCAGTATTTT
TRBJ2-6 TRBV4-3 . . CASSQDLGDGGANVLTF TGCGCCAGCAGCCAAGACTTAGGAGACGGGGGGGCCAACGTCCTGACTTTC
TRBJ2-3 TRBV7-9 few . CASSLVTTSTDTQYF TGTGCCAGCAGCTTAGTCACCACTAGCACAGATACGCAGTATTTT
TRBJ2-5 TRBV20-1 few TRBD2 CSAPGLAGALGTQYF TGCAGTGCCCCGGGACTAGCGGGGGCCCTGGGGACCCAGTACTTC
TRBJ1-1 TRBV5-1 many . CASSLDSTNTEAFF TGCGCCAGCAGCTTGGACTCTACGAACACTGAAGCTTTCTTT
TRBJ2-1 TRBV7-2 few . CASSMIRGDEQFF TGTGCCAGCAGCATGATCAGGGGTGATGAGCAGTTCTTC
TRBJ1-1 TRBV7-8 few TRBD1 CASSFTGGNTEAFF TGTGCCAGCAGCTTTACAGGGGGGAACACTGAAGCTTTCTTT
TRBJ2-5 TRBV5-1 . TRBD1 CASSHRGFQETQYF TGCGCCAGCAGCCACAGGGGGTTCCAAGAGACCCAGTACTTC
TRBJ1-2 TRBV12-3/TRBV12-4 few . CASSLNWWASGKIYGYTF TGTGCCAGCAGTTTAAACTGGTGGGCTTCGGGGAAAATCTATGGCTACACCTTC
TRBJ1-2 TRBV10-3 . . CAISDSSYGYTF TGTGCCATCAGTGACTCCAGTTATGGCTACACCTTC
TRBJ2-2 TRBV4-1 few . CASSPPGLNTGELFF TGCGCCAGCAGCCCGCCAGGTCTGAACACCGGGGAGCTGTTTTTT
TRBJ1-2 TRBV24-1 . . CATSGPRTAPNYGYTF TGTGCCACCAGTGGACCTCGGACAGCCCCTAACTATGGCTACACCTTC
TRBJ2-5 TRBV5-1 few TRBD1 CASSRGLQGAKETQYF TGCGCCAGCAGCCGCGGCCTCCAGGGGGCAAAAGAGACCCAGTACTTC
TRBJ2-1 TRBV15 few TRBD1 CATSRFTILQGDSYNEQFF TGTGCCACCAGCAGATTTACAATCCTACAGGGGGACTCCTACAATGAGCAGTTCTTC
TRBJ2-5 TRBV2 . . CASSEIPGGAGETQYF TGTGCCAGCAGTGAAATCCCCGGGGGCGCAGGGGAGACCCAGTACTTC
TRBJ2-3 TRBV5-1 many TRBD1 CASSFHGQGQDTQYF TGCGCCAGCAGCTTTCACGGACAGGGGCAGGATACGCAGTATTTT
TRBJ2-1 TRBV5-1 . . CASSRQAPTYNEQFF TGCGCCAGCAGCAGACAGGCCCCCACCTACAATGAGCAGTTCTTC
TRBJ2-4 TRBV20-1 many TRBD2 CSAPVSGLAFNIQYF TGCAGTGCTCCTGTGTCGGGACTAGCATTTAACATTCAGTACTTC
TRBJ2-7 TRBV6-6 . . CASSLGHPYEQYF TGTGCCAGCAGCCTGGGACACCCCTACGAGCAGTACTTC
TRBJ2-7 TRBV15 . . CATSRERTFDTETSF TGTGCCACCAGCAGAGAAAGGACCTTCGACACCGAAACATCCTTC
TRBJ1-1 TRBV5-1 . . CASSLASSPGTEAFF TGCGCCAGCAGCTTAGCCAGTTCCCCCGGCACTGAAGCTTTCTTT
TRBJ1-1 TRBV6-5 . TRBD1 CASGSGTGGEAFF TGTGCCAGCGGATCGGGGACAGGGGGCGAAGCTTTCTTT
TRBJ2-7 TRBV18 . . CASSPYRSYEQYF TGTGCCAGCTCACCCTATCGCTCCTACGAGCAGTACTTC
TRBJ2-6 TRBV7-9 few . CASSAGYGVYSGANVLTF TGTGCCAGCAGCGCAGGATACGGGGTCTACTCTGGGGCCAACGTCCTGACTTTC
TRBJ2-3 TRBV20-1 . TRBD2 CSAPISGGVTDTQYF TGCAGTGCACCTATATCGGGGGGGGTCACAGATACGCAGTATTTT
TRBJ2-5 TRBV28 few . CASSSQGVETQYF TGTGCCAGCAGTTCTCAGGGAGTTGAGACCCAGTACTTC
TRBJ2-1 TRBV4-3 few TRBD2 CASSQFKTSGGNEQFF TGCGCCAGCAGCCAATTCAAGACTAGCGGAGGCAATGAGCAGTTCTTC
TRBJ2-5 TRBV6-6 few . CASNVQGGETQYF TGTGCCAGCAACGTACAGGGAGGGGAGACCCAGTACTTC
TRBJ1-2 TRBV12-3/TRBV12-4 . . CASSPGGSGGGYTF TGTGCCAGCAGTCCGGGGGGTTCCGGGGGCGGCTACACCTTC
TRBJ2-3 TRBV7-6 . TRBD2 CASSYGLASDTQYF TGTGCCAGCAGCTACGGACTAGCATCAGATACGCAGTATTTT